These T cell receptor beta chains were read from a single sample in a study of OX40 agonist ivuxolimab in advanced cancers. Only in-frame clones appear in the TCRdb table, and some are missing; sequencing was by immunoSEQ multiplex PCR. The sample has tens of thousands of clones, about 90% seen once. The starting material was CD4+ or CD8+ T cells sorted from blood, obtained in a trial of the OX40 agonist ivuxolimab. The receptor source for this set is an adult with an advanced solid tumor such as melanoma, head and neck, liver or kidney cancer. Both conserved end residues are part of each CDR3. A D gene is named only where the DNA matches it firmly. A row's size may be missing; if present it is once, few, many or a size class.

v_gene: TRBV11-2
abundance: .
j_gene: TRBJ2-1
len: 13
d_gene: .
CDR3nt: TGTGCCAGCAGCTTAGAAACAGACAATGAGCAGTTCTTC
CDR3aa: CASSLETDNEQFF

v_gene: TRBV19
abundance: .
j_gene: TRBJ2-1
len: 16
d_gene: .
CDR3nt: TGTGCCAGTAGTATAGAACTCATAAACTCCTACAATGAGCAGTTCTTC
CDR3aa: CASSIELINSYNEQFF

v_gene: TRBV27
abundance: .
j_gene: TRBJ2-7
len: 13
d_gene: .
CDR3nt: TGTGCCAGCAGTTTGGGCAGTAACTACGAGCAGTACTTC
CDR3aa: CASSLGSNYEQYF

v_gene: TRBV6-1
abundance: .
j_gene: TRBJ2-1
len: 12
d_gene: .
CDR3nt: TGTGCCAGCAGTGAATTGGGCAATGAGCAGTTCTTC
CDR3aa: CASSELGNEQFF

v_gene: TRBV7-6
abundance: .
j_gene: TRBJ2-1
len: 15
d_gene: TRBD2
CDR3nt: TGTGCCAGCAGCTTAGGGACTAGCGAGTACAATGAGCAGTTCTTC
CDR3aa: CASSLGTSEYNEQFF

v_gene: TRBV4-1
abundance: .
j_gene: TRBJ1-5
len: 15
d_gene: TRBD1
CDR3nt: TGCGCCAGCAGCCGGGGACAGGTGCCCAATCAGCCCCAGCATTTT
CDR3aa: CASSRGQVPNQPQHF

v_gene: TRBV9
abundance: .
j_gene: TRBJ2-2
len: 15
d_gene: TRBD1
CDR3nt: TGTGCCAGCAGCGTAGGGGACAGGGCCACCGGGGAGCTGTTTTTT
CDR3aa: CASSVGDRATGELFF

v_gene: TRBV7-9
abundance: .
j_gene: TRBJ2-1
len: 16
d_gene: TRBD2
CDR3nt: TGTGCCAGCAGCGCTCGGGGGACTAGCGTCTTCAATGAGCAGTTCTTC
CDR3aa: CASSARGTSVFNEQFF

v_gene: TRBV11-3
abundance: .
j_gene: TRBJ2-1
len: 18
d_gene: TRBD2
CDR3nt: TGTGCCAGCAGCAATGGGGCGATAGCGGGAGGGCCTCTTAATGAGCAGTTCTTC
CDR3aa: CASSNGAIAGGPLNEQFF

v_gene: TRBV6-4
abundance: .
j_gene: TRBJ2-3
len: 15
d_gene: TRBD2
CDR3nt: TGTGCCAGCAGTGTGTCTAGCGGGAGCACAGATACGCAGTATTTT
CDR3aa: CASSVSSGSTDTQYF

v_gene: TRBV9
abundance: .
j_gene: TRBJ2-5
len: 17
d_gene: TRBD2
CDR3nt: TGTGCCAGCAGCGTATCAGGATTGGCGGGAGGAAGTGAGACCCAGTACTTC
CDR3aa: CASSVSGLAGGSETQYF

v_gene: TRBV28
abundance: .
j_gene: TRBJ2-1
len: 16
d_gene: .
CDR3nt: TGTGCCAGCAGTTTAGGACTACGCAGCACGTGGAATGAGCAGTTCTTC
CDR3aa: CASSLGLRSTWNEQFF

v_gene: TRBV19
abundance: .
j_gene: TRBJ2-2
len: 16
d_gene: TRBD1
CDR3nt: TGTGCCAGTAGATTCTTTAACAGGGGGCTGGACGGGGAGCTGTTTTTT
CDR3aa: CASRFFNRGLDGELFF

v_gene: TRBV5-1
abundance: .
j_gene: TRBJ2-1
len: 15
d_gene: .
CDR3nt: TGCGCCAGCAGCTTGGGGCAAAATGGATACAATGAGCAGTTCTTC
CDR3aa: CASSLGQNGYNEQFF

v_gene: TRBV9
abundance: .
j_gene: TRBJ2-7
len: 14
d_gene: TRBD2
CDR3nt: TGTGCCAGCAGCTTGACTAGCGGAACCTACGAGCAGTACTTC
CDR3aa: CASSLTSGTYEQYF

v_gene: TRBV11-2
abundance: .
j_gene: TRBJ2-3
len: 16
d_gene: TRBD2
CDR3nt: TGTGCCAGCAGCTTAGGACTAGCGCGGAGCACAGATACGCAGTATTTT
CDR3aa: CASSLGLARSTDTQYF

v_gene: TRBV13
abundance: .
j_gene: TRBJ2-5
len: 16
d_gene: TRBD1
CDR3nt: TGTGCCAGCAGCCCCACGGGACAGGGCCGAAAAGAGACCCAGTACTTC
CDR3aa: CASSPTGQGRKETQYF

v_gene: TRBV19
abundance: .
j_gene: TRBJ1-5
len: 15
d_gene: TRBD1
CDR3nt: TGTGCCAGTAGTGGCAGGGGGGTTAGCAATCAGCCCCAGCATTTT
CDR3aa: CASSGRGVSNQPQHF

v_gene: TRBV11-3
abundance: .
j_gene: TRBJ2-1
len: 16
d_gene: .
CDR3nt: TGTGCCAGCAGCTTAGGGGGGGGCAGCTCCTACAATGAGCAGTTCTTC
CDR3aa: CASSLGGGSSYNEQFF

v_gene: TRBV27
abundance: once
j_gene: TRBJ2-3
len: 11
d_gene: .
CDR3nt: TGTGCCAGCAGGAGAACAGATACGCAGTATTTT
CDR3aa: CASRRTDTQYF

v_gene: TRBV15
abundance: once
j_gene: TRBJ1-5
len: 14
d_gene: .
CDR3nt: TGTGCCACCAGCAGAGAGGGCAGCAATCAGCCCCAGCATTTT
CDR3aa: CATSREGSNQPQHF

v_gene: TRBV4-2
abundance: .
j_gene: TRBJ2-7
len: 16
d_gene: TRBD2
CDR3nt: TGTGCCAGCAGCCAACTTCAAACTAGCGGGAACCACGAGCAGTACTTC
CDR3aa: CASSQLQTSGNHEQYF

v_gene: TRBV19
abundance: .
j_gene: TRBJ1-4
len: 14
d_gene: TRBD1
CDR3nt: TGTGCCACCCGACAGGGTGTGACTAATGAAAAACTGTTTTTT
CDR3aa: CATRQGVTNEKLFF

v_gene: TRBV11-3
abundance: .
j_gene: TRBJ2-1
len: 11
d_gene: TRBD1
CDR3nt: TGTGCCAGCAGCTGGGACAGAGAGCAGTTCTTC
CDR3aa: CASSWDREQFF

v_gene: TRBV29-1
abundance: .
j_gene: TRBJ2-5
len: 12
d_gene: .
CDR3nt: TGCAGCGTTTGGAACTGGGAAGAGACCCAGTACTTC
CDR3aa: CSVWNWEETQYF

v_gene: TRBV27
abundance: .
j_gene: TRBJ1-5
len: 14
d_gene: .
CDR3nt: TGTGCCACTCGAGCAGTGTATAGCAATCAGCCCCAGCATTTT
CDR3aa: CATRAVYSNQPQHF

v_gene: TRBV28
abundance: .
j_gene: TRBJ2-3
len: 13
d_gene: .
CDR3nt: TGTGCCAGCAGTTTGGCGGATCCAGATACGCAGTATTTT
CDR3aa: CASSLADPDTQYF

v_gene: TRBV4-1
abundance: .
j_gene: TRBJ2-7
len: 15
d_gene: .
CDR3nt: TGCGCCAGCAGCCAAGAAGGGTGGCAGTCGTACGAGCAGTACTTC
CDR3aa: CASSQEGWQSYEQYF

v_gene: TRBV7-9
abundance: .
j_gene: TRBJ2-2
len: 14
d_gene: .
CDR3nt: TGTGCCAGCAGCTTAGGGACTAACACCGGGGAGCTGTTTTTT
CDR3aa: CASSLGTNTGELFF